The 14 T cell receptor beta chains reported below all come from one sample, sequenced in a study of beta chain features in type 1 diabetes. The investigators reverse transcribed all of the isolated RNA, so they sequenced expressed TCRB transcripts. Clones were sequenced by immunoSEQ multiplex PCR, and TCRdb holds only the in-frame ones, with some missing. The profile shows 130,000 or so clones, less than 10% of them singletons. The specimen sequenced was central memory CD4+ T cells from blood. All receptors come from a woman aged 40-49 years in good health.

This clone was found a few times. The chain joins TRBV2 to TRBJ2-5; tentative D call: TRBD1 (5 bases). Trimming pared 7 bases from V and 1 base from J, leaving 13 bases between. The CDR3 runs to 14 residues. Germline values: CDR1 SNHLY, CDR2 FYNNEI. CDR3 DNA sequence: TGTGCCAGCACTCTTCAGGGCGGCCAAGAGACCCAGTACTTC. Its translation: CASTLQGGQETQYF.

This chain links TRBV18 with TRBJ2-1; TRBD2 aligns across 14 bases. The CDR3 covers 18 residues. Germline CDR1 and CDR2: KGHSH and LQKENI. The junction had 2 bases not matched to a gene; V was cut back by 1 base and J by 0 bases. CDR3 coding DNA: TGTGCCAGCTCACCACGGACTAGCGGGGGGAGCTCCTACAATGAGCAGTTCTTC. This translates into CASSPRTSGGSSYNEQFF.

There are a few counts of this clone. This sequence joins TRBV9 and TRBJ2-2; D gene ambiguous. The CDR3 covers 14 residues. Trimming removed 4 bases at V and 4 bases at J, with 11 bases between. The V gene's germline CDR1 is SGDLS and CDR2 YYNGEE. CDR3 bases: TGTGCCAGCAGCCCGCTGAGAGGCACCGGGGAGCTGTTTTTT. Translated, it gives CASSPLRGTGELFF.

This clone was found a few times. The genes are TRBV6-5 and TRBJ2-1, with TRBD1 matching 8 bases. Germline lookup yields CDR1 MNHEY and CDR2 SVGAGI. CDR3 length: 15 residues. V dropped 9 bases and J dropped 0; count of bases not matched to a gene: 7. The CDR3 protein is CASGGTGISYNEQFF. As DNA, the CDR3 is TGTGCCAGTGGGGGGACAGGTATCTCCTACAATGAGCAGTTCTTC.

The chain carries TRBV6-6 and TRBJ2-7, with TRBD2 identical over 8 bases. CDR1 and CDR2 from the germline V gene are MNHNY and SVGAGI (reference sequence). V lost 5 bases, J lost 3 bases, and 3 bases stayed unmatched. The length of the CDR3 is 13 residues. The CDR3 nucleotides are TGTGCCAGCAGTAAACGGGGGGGCTACGAGCAGTACTTC. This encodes CASSKRGGYEQYF.

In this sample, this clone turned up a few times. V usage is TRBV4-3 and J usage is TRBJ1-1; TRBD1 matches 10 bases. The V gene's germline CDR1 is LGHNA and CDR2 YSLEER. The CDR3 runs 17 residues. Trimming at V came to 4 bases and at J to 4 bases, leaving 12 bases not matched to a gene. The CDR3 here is CASSPNPAGTGATEAFF. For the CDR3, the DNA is TGCGCCAGCAGCCCTAATCCCGCCGGGACAGGGGCCACTGAAGCTTTCTTT.

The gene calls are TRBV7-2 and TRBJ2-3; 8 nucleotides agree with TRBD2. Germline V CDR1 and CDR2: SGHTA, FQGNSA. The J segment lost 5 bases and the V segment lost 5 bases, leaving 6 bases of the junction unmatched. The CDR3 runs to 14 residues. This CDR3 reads CASSGVAGQDTQYF. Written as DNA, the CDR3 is TGTGCCAGCAGCGGGGTAGCGGGGCAAGATACGCAGTATTTT.

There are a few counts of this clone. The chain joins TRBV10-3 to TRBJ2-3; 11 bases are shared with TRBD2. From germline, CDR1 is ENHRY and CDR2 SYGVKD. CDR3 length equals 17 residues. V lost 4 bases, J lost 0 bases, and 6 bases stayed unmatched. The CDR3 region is CAISGLAGTASTDTQYF. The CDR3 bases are TGTGCCATCAGTGGACTAGCGGGGACCGCTAGCACAGATACGCAGTATTTT.

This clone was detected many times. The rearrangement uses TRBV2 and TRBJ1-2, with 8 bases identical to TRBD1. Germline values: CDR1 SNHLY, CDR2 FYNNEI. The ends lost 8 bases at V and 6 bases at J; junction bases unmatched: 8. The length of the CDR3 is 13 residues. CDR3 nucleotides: TGTGCCAGCGTCGGACAGGGCCTCCATGGCTACACCTTC. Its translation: CASVGQGLHGYTF.

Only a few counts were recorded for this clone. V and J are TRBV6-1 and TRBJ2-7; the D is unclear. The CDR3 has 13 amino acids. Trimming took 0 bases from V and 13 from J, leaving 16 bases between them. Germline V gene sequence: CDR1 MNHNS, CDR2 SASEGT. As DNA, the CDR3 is TGTGCCAGCAGTGAAGCGCTAAGCCCTCGTAGATACTTC. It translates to CASSEALSPRRYF.

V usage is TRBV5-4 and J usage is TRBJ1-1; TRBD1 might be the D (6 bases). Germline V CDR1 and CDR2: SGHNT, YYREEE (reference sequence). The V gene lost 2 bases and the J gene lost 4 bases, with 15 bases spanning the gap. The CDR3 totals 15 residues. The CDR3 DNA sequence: TGTGCCAGCAGCTTACCAGGGGAAGTCGCCACTGAAGCTTTCTTT. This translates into CASSLPGEVATEAFF. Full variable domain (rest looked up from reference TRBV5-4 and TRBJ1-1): ETGVTQSPTHLIKTRGQQVTLRCSSQSGHNTVSWYQQALGQGPQFIFQYYREEENGRGNFPPRFSGLQFPNYSSELNVNALELDDSALYLCASSLPGEVATEAFFGQGTRLTVV.

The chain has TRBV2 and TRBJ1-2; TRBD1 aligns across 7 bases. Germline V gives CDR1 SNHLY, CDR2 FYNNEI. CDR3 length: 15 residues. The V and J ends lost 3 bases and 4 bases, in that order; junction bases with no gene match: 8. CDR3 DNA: TGTGCCAGCAGTGACCCCGCGACAGGGTTCTATGGCTACACCTTC. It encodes CASSDPATGFYGYTF.

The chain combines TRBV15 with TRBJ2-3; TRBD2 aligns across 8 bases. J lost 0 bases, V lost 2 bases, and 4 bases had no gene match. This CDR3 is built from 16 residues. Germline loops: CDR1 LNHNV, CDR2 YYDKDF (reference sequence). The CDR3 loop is CATSRSPSGSTDTQYF. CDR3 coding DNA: TGTGCCACCAGCAGATCCCCTAGCGGGAGCACAGATACGCAGTATTTT.

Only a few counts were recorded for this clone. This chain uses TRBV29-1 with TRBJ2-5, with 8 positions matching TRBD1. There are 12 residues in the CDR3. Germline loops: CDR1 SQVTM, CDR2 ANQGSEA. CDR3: CSIRQGPQTQYF. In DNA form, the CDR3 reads TGCAGTATTAGACAGGGGCCGCAGACCCAGTACTTC.